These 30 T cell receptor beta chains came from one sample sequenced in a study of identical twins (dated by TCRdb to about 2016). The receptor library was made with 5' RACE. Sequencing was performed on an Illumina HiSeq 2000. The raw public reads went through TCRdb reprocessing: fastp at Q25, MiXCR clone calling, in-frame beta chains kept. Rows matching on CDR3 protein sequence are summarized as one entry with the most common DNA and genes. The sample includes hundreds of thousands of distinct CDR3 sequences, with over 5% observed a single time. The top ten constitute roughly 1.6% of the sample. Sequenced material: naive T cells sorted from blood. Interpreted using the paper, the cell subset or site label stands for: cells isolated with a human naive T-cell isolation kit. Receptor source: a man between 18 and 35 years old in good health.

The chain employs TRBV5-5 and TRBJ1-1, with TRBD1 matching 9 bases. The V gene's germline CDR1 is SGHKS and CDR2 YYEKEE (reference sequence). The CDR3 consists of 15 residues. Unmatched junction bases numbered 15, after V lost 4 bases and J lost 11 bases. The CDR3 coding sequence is TGTGCCAGCAGCCAGAATATACCGGGACAGGGTCCTGCTTTCTTT. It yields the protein CASSQNIPGQGPAFF. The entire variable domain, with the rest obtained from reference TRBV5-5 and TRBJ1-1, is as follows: DAGVTQSPTHLIKTRGQQVTLRCSPISGHKSVSWYQQVLGQGPQFIFQYYEKEERGRGNFPDRFSARQFPNYSSELNVNALLLGDSALYLCASSQNIPGQGPAFFGQGTRLTVV.

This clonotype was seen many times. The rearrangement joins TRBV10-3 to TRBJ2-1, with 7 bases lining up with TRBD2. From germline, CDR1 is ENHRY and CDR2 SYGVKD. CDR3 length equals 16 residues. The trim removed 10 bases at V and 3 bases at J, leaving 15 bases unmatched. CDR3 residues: CASKRDQTSSYNEQFF. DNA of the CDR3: TGTGCCAGCAAACGTGATCAGACTAGCAGCTACAATGAGCAGTTCTTC.

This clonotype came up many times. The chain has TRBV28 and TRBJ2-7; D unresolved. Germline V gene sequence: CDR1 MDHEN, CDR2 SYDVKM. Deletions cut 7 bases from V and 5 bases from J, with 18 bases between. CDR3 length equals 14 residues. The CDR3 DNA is TGTGCCAGCACACAGTTACAAACCGGGCACGAGCAGTACTTC. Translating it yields CASTQLQTGHEQYF.

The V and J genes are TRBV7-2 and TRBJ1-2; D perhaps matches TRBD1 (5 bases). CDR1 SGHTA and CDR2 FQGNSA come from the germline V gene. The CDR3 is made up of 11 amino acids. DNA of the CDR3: TGTGCAGTATGGGGGAGGTATGGCTACACCTTC. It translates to CAVWGRYGYTF.

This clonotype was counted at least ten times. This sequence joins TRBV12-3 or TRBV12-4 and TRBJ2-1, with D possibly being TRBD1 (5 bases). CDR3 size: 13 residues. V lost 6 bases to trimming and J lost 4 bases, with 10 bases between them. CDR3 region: CASRDRTYNEQFF. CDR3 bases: TGTGCCAGCAGAGACAGAACTTACAATGAGCAGTTCTTC.

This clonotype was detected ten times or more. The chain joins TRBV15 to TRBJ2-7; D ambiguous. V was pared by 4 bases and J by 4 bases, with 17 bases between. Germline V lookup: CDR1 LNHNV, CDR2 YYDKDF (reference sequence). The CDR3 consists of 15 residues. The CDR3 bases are TGTGCCACCAGCAACCACTTGGAACGCCTATACGAGCAGTACTTC. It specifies CATSNHLERLYEQYF.

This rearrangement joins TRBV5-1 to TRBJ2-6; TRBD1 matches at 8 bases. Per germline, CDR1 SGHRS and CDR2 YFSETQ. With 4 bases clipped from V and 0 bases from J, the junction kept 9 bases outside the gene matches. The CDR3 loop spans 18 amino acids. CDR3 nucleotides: TGCGCCAGCAGCCGGGCAGGGGGCCGGCCCTCTGGGGCCAACGTCCTGACTTTC. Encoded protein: CASSRAGGRPSGANVLTF.

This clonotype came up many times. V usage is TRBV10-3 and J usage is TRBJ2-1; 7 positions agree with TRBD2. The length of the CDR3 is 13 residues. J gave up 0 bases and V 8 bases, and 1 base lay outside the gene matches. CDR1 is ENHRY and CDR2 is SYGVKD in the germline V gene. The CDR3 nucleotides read TGTGCCATCGCGGGGGTCTCCTACAATGAGCAGTTCTTC. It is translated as CAIAGVSYNEQFF.

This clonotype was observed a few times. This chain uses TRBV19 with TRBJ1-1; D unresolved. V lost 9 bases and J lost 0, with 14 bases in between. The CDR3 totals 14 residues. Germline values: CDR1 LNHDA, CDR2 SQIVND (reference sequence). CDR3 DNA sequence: TGTGCCAGCAATGGTCACGGACTGAACACTGAAGCTTTCTTT. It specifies CASNGHGLNTEAFF.

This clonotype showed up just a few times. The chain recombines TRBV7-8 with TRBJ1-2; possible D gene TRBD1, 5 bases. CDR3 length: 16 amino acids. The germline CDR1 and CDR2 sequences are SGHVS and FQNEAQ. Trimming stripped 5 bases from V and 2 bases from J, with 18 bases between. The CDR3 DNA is TGTGCCAGCAGCCTCTCGGACGGGCGGGGCAACTATGGCTACACCTTC. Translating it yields CASSLSDGRGNYGYTF.

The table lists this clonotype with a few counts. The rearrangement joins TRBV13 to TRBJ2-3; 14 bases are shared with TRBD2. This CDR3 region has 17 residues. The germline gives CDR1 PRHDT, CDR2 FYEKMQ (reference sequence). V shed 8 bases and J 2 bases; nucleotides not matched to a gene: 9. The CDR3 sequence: CASRGTSGSLVTDTQYF. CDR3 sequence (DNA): TGTGCCAGCCGAGGGACTAGCGGGAGTTTGGTCACAGATACGCAGTATTTT. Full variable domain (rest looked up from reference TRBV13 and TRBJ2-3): AAGVIQSPRHLIKEKRETATLKCYPIPRHDTVYWYQQGPGQDPQFLISFYEKMQSDKGSIPDRFSAQQFSDYHSELNMSSLELGDSALYFCASRGTSGSLVTDTQYFGPGTRLTVL.

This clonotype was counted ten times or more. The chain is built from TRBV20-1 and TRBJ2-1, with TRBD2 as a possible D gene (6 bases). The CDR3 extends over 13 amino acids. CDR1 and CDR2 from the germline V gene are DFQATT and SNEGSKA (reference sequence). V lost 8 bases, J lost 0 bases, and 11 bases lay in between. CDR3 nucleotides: TGCAGTACTGCTAGCGTCTCCTACAATGAGCAGTTCTTC. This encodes CSTASVSYNEQFF.

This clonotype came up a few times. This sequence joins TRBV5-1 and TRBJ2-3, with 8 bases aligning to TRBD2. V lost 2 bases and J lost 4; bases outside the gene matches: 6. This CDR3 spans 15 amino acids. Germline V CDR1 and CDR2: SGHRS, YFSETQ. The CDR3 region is CASSFSGSFADTQYF. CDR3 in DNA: TGCGCCAGCAGCTTCAGCGGGAGCTTTGCAGATACGCAGTATTTT.

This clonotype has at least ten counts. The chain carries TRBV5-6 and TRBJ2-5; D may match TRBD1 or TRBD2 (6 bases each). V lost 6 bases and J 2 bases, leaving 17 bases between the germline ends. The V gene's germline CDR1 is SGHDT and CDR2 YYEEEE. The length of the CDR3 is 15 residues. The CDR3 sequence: CASTWTAAGQETQYF. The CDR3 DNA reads TGTGCCAGCACCTGGACAGCGGCGGGGCAAGAGACCCAGTACTTC.

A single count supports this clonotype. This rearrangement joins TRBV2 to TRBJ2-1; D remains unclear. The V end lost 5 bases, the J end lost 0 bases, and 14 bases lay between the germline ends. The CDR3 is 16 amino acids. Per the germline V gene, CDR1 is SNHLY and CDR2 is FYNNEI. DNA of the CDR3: TGTGCCAGCAGTACGGACGCAGGAAGCTCCTACAATGAGCAGTTCTTC. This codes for CASSTDAGSSYNEQFF.

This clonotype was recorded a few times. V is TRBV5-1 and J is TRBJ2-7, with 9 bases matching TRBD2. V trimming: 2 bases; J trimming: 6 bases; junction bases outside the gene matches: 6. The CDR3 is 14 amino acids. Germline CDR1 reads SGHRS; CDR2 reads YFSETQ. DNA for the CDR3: TGCGCCAGCAGCTTTGGCGGGAGGGCCCTCGAGCAGTACTTC. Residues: CASSFGGRALEQYF.

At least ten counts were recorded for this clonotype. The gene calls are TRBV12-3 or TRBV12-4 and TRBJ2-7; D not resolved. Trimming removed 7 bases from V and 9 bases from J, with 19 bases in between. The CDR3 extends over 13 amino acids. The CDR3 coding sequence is TGTGCCAGCACCTCGACGGTGGGAACCCCGCAGTACTTC. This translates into CASTSTVGTPQYF.

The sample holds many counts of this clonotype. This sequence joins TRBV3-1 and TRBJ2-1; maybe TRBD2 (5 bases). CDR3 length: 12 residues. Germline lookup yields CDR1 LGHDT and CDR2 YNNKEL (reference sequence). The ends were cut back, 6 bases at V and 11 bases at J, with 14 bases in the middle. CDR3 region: CASSGPGKQQFF. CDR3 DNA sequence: TGTGCCAGCAGTGGGCCGGGAAAACAGCAGTTCTTC.

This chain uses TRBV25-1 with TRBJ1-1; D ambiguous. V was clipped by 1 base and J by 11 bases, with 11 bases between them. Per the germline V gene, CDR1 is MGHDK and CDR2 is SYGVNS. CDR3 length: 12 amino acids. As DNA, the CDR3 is TGTGCCAGCAGTGAATTGGTCAACGGGGCTTTCTTT. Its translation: CASSELVNGAFF. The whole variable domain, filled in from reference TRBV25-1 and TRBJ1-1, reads EADIYQTPRYLVIGTGKKITLECSQTMGHDKMYWYQQDPGMELHLIHYSYGVNSTEKGDLSSESTVSRIRTEHFPLTLESARPSHTSQYLCASSELVNGAFFGQGTRLTVV.

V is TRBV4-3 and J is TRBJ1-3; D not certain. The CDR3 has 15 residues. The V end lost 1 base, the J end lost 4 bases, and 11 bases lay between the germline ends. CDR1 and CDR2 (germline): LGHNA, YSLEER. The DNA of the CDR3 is TGCGCCAGCAGCCAAGGTCAGGAGCTGGGAAACACCATATATTTT. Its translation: CASSQGQELGNTIYF.

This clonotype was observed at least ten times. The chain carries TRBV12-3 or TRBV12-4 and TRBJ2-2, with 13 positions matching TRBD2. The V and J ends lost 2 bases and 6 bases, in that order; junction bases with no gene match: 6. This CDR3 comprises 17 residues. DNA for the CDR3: TGTGCCAGCAGTTTACTAACTAGCGGGAGGGTGGCCGGGGAGCTGTTTTTT. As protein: CASSLLTSGRVAGELFF.

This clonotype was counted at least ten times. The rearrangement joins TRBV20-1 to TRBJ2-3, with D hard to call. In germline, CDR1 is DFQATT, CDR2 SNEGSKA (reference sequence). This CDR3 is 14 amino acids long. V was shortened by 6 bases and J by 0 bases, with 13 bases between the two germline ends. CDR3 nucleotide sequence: TGCAGTGCCACCGGACCCGAGAGCACAGATACGCAGTATTTT. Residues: CSATGPESTDTQYF.

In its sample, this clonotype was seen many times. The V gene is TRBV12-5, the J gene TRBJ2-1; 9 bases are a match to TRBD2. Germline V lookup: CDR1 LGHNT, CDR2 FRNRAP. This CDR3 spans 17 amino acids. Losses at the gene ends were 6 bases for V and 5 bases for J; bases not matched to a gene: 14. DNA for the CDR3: TGTGCTAGTGGAGTAGGTGCGGGAGGGCACTGGGACAATGAGCAGTTCTTC. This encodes CASGVGAGGHWDNEQFF.

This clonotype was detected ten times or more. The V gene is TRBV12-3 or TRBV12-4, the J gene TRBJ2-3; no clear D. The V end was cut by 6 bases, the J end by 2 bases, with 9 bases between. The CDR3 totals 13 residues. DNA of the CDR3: TGTGCCAGCAGCTTTTCCCTCACAGATACGCAGTATTTT. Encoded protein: CASSFSLTDTQYF.

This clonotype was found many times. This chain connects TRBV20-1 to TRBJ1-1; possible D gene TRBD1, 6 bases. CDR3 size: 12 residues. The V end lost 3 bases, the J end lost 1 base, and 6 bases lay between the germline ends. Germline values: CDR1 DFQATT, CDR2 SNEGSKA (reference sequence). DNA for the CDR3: TGCAGTGCTAGGGGACAGAACACTGAAGCTTTCTTT. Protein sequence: CSARGQNTEAFF.

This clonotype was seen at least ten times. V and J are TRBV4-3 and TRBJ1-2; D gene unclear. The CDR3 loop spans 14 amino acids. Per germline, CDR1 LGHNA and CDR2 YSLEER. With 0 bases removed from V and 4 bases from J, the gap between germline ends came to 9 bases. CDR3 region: CASSQEGDFYGYTF. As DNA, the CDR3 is TGCGCCAGCAGCCAAGAGGGTGATTTCTATGGCTACACCTTC.

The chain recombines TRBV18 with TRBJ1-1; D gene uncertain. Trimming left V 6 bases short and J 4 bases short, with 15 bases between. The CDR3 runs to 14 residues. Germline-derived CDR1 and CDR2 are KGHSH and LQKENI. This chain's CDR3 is CASSPTVLATEAFF. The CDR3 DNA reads TGTGCCAGCTCCCCCACAGTACTTGCCACTGAAGCTTTCTTT.

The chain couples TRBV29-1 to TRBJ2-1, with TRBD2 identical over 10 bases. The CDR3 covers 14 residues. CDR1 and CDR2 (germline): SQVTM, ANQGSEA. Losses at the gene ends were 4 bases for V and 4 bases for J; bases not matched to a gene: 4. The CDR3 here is CSVATSGVYNEQFF. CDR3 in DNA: TGCAGCGTTGCTACTAGCGGGGTATACAATGAGCAGTTCTTC.

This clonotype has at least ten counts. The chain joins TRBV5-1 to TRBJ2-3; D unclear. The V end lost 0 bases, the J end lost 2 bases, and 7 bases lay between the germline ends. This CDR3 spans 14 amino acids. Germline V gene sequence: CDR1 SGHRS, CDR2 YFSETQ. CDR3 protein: CASSLGPSTDTQYF. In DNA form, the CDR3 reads TGCGCCAGCAGCTTGGGCCCCTCCACAGATACGCAGTATTTT.

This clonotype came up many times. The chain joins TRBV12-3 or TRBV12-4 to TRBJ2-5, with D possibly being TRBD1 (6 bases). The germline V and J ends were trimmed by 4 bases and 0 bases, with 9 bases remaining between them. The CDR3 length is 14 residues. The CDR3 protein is CASSSDRNQETQYF. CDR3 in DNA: TGTGCCAGCAGTTCGGACAGAAACCAAGAGACCCAGTACTTC.